The clone carrying this TCR beta chain was counted ten times or more. Researchers amplified the TCR beta CDR3 regions from RNA transcripts. During a first-round RT-PCR of the TCR CDR3, the HTBI primer set was used. Using its own MiXCR run on the multiplex PCR reads, TCRdb lists one record per CDR3 protein. The table lists about 400,000 distinct CDR3 sequences, 14% to 15% of them singletons, with less than 35% in the top ten. The data were obtained in a study of T cells in Graves' hyperthyroidism and ophthalmopathy. V lost 4 bases to trimming and J lost 11 bases; unmatched junction nucleotides: 15. There are 15 residues in the CDR3. Germline assignment: CDR1 MDHEN and CDR2 SYDVKM.

This receptor was identified in a woman aged 25-40 years with Graves' hyperthyroidism. This chain links TRBV28 with TRBJ2-3; 7 bases match TRBD2. Sequenced input: blood. This CDR3 is CASSSIGLPGGGQYF. In nucleotides, the CDR3 is TGTGCCAGCAGTTCGATAGGACTACCGGGAGGAGGGCAGTATTTT.